This TCR beta chain was retrieved from a study of OX40 agonist ivuxolimab in advanced cancers. Study-level points and caveats: Dose levels from 0.1 to 3.0 mg/kg saw CD4+ and CD8+ blood T cells expand clonally by week 6. Expanded clones tended on average to be more numerous among CD8+ T cells than CD4+.

Unmatched junction bases numbered 8, after V lost 6 bases and J lost 4 bases. Germline assignment: CDR1 SGHRS and CDR2 YFSETQ. CDR3 size: 14 residues. Sequencing used immunoSEQ multiplex PCR; TCRdb keeps in-frame clones, though not all of them. The sample carries about 53,000 clones, roughly 80% recorded once. Worth noting for this clone: Its antigen is not identified.

The source material was CD4+ or CD8+ T cells sorted from blood, sampled in a trial of the OX40 agonist ivuxolimab. The clonotype was recovered from an adult with an advanced solid tumor such as melanoma, head and neck, liver or kidney cancer. The chain has TRBV5-1 and TRBJ2-5, with TRBD1 matching 8 bases. The DNA for the CDR3 is TGCGCCAGCACCCTAGAACAGGGGGGAGAGACCCAGTACTTC. As protein: CASTLEQGGETQYF.